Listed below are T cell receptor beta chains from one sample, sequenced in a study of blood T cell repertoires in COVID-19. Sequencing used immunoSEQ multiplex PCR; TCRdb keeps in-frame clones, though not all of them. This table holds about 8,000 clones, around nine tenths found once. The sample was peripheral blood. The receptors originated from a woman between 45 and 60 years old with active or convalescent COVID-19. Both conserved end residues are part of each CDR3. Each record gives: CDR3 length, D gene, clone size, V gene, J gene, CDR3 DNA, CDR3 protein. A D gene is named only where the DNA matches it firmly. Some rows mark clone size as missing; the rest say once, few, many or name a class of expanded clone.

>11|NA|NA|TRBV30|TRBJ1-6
TGTGCCTGGAGTGTAGCCTCACCCCTCCACTTT
CAWSVASPLHF
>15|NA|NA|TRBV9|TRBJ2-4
TGTGCCAGCAGCGTATCCGTGGCACTCGGGGACATTCAGTACTTC
CASSVSVALGDIQYF
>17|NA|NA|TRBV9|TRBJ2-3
TGTGCCAGCAGCGTAGGGGGGGGCACTAGTATGGCAGATACGCAGTATTTT
CASSVGGGTSMADTQYF
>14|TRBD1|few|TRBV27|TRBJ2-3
TGTGCCAGCAGTTCGAGACAGGGCTCAGATACGCAGTATTTT
CASSSRQGSDTQYF
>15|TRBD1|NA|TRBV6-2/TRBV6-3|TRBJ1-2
TGTGCCAGCAGTTACCCCTCGACAGGGATCTATGGCTACACCTTC
CASSYPSTGIYGYTF
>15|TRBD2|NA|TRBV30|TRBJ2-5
TGTGCCTGGAGTGTACTAGCGGGGGGGCCAGAGACCCAGTACTTC
CAWSVLAGGPETQYF
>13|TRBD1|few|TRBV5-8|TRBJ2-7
TGTGCCAGCAGCTGGGACAGCTCCTACGAGCAGTACTTC
CASSWDSSYEQYF